Detailed here is one T cell receptor (beta chain). Its antigen is currently unknown. Co-extraction yielded RNA and DNA from around 20-30 mg of unsorted bulk tissue. There were only treatment-naive patients, all with chronic HBV infection. These data are taken from a study of tumor-infiltrating lymphocytes in primary liver carcinoma. On the study more broadly: Each of the samples returned roughly 3.5 to 8 million productive TCRbeta reads (a yield similar across tissue types). General observations from the study: Top-250-clone fractions were significantly higher in tumors than in blood (p = 0.039).

Starting from approximately 470 ng of total RNA, TCR beta cDNA was produced with a primer in the constant region. A slightly modified ARM-PCR protocol with three nested multiplex PCR rounds produced these TCR beta libraries. TRBV1-TRBV30 forward primers paired with a C-beta reverse primer were used in the first two PCR rounds, which ran approximately 10 cycles each. MiXCR, run by TCRdb on the multiplex PCR reads, gives a single entry per CDR3 protein. Found here are roughly 86,000 distinct CDR3 sequences, 55% to 75% of them singletons; the top ten hold roughly 30%. The CDR3 length is 12 residues. With V trimmed by 5 bases and J by 6 bases, 4 bases remained unmatched. CDR1 is GTSNPN, CDR2 SVGIG, per germline (reference sequence).

What was sequenced was tumor-adjacent normal liver tissue. This receptor was identified in a man aged 40-49 years with primary liver carcinoma and hepatitis B virus infection. This chain connects TRBV30 to TRBJ2-5; 9 positions match TRBD1. The CDR3 nucleotides read TGTGCCTGGGGACAGGGGACAAAGACCCAGTACTTC. It encodes CAWGQGTKTQYF. Full variable domain (remainder filled in from reference TRBV30 and TRBJ2-5): SQTIHQWPATLVQPVGSPLSLECTVEGTSNPNLYWYRQAAGRGLQLLFYSVGIGQISSEVPQNLSASRPQDRQFILSSKKLLLSDSGFYLCAWGQGTKTQYFGPGTRLLVL.